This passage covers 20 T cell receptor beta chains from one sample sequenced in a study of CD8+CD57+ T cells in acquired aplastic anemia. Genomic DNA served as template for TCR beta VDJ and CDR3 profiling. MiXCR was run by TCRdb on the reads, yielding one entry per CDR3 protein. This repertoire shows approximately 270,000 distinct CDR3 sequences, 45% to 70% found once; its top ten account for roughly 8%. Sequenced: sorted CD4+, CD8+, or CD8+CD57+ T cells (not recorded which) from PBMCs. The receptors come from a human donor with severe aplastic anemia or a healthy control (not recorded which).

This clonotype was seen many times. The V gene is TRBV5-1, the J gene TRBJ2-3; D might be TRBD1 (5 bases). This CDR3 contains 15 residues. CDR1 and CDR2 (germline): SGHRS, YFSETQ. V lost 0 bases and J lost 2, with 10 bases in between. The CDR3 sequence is CASSLESGPTDTQYF. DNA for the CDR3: TGCGCCAGCAGCTTGGAATCAGGGCCCACAGATACGCAGTATTTT.

CDR3: CASSVMGGLGTEAFF. Here the CDR3 DNA reads TGTGCCAGCAGCGTAATGGGGGGGCTGGGGACTGAAGCTTTCTTT. This sequence joins TRBV9 and TRBJ1-1, with a possible D match to TRBD1 (6 bases). V lost 1 base to trimming and J lost 5 bases, with 15 bases between them. This CDR3 spans 15 amino acids. CDR1 and CDR2 from the germline V gene are SGDLS and YYNGEE.

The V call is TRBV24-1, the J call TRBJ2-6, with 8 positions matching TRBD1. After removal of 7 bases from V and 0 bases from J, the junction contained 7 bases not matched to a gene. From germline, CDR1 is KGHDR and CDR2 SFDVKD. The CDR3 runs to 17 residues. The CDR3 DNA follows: TGTGCCACCAGCAGGGGGCTGGGGTCCTCTGGGGCCAACGTCCTGACTTTC. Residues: CATSRGLGSSGANVLTF.

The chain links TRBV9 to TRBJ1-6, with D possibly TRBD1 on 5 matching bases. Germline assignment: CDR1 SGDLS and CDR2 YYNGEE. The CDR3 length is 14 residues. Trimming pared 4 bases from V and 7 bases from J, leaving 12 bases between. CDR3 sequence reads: CASSPWGTNSPLHF. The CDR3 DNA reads TGTGCCAGCAGCCCGTGGGGGACCAATTCACCCCTCCACTTT.

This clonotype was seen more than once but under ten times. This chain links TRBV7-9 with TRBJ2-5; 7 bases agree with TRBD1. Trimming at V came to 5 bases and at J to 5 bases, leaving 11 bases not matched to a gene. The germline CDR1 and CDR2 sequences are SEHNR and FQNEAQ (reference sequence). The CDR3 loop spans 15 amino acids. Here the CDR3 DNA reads TGTGCCAGCAGCGTCGGGGACAGCGACTGGGAGACCCAGTACTTC. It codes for CASSVGDSDWETQYF. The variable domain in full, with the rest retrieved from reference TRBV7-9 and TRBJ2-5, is DTGVSQNPRHKITKRGQNVTFRCDPISEHNRLYWYRQTLGQGPEFLTYFQNEAQLEKSRLLSDRFSAERPKGSFSTLEIQRTEQGDSAMYLCASSVGDSDWETQYFGPGTRLLVL.

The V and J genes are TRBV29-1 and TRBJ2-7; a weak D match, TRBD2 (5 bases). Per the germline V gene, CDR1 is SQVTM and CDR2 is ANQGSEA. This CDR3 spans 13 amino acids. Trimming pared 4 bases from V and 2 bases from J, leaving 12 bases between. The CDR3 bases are TGCAGCGTTGGGCTAGCAGGCACCTACGAGCAGTACTTC. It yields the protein CSVGLAGTYEQYF.

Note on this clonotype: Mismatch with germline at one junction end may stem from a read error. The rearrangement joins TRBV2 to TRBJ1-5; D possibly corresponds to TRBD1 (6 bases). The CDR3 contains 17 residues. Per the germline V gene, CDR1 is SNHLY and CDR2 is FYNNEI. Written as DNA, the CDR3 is TGTGCCAGCAGTGGGACTAGCGGGGGGAGGGGGGATCAGTCCCAGCATTTT. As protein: CASSGTSGGRGDQSQHF.

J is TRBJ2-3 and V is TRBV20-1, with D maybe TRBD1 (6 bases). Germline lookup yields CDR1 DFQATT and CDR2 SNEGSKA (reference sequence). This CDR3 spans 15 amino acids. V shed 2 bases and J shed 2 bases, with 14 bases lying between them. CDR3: CSARYGTYTTDTQYF. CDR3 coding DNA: TGCAGTGCTAGATATGGGACATACACCACAGATACGCAGTATTTT.

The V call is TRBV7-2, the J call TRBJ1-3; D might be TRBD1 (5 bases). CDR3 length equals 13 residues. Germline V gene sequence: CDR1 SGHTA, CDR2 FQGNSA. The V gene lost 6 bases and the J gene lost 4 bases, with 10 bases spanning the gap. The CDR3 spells CASRRGTGNTIYF. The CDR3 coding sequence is TGTGCCAGCAGAAGGGGTACCGGAAACACCATATATTTT.

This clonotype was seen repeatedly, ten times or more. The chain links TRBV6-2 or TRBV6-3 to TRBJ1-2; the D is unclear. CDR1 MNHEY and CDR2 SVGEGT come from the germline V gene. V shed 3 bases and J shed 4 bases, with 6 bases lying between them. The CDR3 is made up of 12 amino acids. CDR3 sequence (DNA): TGTGCCAGCAGTTATTTTCGCTATGGCTACACCTTC. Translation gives CASSYFRYGYTF.

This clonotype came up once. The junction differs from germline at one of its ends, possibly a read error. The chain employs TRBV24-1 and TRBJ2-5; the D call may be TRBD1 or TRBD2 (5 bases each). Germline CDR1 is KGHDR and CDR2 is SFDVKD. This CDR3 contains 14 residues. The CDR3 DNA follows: TGTGCCAGCAGTGAAGCTAGCTGGGGGGAGACCCAGTACTTC. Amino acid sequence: CASSEASWGETQYF.

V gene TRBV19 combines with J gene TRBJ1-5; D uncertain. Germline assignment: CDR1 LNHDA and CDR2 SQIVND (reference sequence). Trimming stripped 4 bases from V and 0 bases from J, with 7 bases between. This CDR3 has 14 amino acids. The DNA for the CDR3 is TGTGCCAGTAGTAGTTATAATAGCAATCAGCCCCAGCATTTT. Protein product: CASSSYNSNQPQHF.

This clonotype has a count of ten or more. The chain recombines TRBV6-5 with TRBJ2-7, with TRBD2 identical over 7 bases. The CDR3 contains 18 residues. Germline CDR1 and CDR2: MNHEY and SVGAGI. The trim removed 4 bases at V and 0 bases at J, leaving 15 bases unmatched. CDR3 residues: CASSSVGRENPHSYEQYF. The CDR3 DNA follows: TGTGCCAGCAGTTCCGTTGGGCGGGAGAACCCACACTCCTACGAGCAGTACTTC.

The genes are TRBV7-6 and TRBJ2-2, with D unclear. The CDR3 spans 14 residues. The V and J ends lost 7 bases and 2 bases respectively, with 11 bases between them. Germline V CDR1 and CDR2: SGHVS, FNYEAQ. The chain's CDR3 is CASNRGSNTGELFF. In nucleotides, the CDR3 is TGTGCCAGCAACCGTGGTTCCAACACCGGGGAGCTGTTTTTT.

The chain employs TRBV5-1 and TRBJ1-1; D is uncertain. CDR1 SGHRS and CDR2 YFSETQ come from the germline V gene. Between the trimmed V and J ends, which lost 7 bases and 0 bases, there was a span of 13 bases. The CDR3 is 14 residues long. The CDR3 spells CASYYETMNTEAFF. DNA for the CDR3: TGCGCCAGCTACTACGAGACAATGAACACTGAAGCTTTCTTT.

The CDR3 sequence is CSAIGLSTDTQYF. The CDR3 region has the DNA TGCAGTGCGATCGGACTCAGCACAGATACGCAGTATTTT. The chain joins TRBV20-1 to TRBJ2-3; possibly TRBD2 for D (5 bases). Trimming took 6 bases from V and 0 from J, leaving 10 bases between them. The CDR3 sequence is 13 residues long. Germline V gene data show CDR1 as DFQATT and CDR2 as SNEGSKA (reference sequence).

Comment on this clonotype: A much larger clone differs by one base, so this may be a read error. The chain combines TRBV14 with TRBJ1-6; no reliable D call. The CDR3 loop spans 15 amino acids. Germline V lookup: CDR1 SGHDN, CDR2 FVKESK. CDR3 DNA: TGCGCCAGCAGCCAAGCCTACTCCAATAATTCACCCCTCCACTTT. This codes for CASSQAYSNNSPLHF.

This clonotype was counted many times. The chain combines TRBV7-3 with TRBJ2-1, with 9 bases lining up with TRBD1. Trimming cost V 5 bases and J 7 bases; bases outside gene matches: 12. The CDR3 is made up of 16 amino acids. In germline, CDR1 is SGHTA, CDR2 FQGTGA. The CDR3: CASSMTGGISVNEQFF. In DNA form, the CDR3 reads TGTGCCAGCAGCATGACAGGGGGTATATCGGTTAATGAGCAGTTCTTC. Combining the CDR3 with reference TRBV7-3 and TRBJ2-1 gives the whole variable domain GAGVSQTPSNKVTEKGKYVELRCDPISGHTALYWYRQSLGQGPEFLIYFQGTGAADDSGLPNDRFFAVRPEGSVSTLKIQRTERGDSAVYLCASSMTGGISVNEQFFGPGTRLTVL.

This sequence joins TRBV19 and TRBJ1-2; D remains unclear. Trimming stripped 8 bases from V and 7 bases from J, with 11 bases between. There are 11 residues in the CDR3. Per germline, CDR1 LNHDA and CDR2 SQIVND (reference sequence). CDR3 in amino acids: CASGSWGGYTF. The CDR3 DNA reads TGTGCCAGTGGCAGTTGGGGTGGCTACACCTTC.

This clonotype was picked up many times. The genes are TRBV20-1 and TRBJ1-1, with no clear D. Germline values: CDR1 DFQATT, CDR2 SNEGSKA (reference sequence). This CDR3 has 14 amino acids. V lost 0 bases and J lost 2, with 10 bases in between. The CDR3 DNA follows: TGCAGTGCTAGAGATCGGGTAGTCAACACTGAAGCTTTCTTT. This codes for CSARDRVVNTEAFF.